This T cell receptor beta chain emerged from a study of OX40 agonist ivuxolimab in advanced cancers. This clone occurred a few times. At one boundary the junction diverges from the germline segment, which might be a read error. Profiling relied on immunoSEQ multiplex PCR, and the TCRdb table lists in-frame clones only, not all of them. This table holds around 46,000 clones, over 75% found once. CDR3 length equals 13 residues. Germline values: CDR1 MNHEY, CDR2 SMNVEV (reference sequence). The chain has TRBV27 and TRBJ2-2; D not certain. Sequenced material: CD4+ or CD8+ T cells sorted from blood, taken in a trial of the OX40 agonist ivuxolimab. The TCR originated in an adult with an advanced solid tumor such as melanoma, head and neck, liver or kidney cancer. The CDR3 loop is CASRGSYTEELFF. DNA for the CDR3: TGTGCCAGCAGGGGTTCCTACACCGAGGAGCTGTTTTTT.